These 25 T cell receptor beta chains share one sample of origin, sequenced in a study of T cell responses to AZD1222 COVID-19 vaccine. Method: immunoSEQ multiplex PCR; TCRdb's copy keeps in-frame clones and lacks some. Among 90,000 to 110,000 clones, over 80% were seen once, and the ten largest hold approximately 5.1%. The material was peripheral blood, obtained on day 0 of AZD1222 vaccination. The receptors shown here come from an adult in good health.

CDR3 protein: CASSFGIGGAQYF. Here the CDR3 DNA reads TGTGCCAGCAGCTTTGGGATAGGGGGGGCCCAGTACTTC. V gene TRBV7-9 combines with J gene TRBJ2-5; D is perhaps TRBD2 (7 bases). V lost 3 bases to trimming and J lost 9 bases, with 14 bases between them. The germline CDR1 and CDR2 sequences are SEHNR and FQNEAQ (reference sequence). The CDR3 contains 13 residues.

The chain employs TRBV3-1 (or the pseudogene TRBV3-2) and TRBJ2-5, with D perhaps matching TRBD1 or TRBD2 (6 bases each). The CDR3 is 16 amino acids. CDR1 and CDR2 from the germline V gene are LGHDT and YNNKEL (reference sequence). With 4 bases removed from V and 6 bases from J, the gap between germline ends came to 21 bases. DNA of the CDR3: TGTGCCAGCAGCCTCAAAGGGGGGCAGGGCGGCCAGACCCAGTACTTC. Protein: CASSLKGGQGGQTQYF.

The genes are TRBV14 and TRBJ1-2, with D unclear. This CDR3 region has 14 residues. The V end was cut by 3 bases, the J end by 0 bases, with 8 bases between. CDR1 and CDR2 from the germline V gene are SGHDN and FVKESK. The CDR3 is CASSQGAANYGYTF. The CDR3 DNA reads TGTGCCAGCAGCCAGGGTGCAGCTAACTATGGCTACACCTTC.

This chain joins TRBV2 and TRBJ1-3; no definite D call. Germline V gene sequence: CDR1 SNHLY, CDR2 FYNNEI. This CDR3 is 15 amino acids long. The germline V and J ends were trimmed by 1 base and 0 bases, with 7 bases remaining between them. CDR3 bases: TGTGCCAGCAGTGAAGTCAGGAGCTCTGGAAACACCATATATTTT. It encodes CASSEVRSSGNTIYF.

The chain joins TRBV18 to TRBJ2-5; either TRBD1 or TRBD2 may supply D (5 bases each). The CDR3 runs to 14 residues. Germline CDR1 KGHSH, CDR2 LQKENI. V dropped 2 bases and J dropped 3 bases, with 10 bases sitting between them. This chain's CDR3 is CASSPRRGEETQYF. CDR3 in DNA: TGTGCCAGCTCACCAAGAAGGGGAGAAGAGACCCAGTACTTC.

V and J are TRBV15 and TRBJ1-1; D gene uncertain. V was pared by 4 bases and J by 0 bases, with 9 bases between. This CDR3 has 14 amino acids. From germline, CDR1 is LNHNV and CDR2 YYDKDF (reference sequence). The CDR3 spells CATSKPGMNTEAFF. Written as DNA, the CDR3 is TGTGCCACCAGCAAGCCGGGCATGAACACTGAAGCTTTCTTT.

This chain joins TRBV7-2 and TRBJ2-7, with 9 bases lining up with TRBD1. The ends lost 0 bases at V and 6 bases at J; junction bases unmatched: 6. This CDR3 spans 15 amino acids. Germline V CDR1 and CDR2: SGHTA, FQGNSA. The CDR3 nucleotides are TGTGCCAGCAGCTTAGCCGGGACAGGGATGGGCGAGCAGTACTTC. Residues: CASSLAGTGMGEQYF. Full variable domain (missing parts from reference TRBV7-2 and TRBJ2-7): GAGVSQSPSNKVTEKGKDVELRCDPISGHTALYWYRQSLGQGLEFLIYFQGNSAPDKSGLPSDRFSAERTGGSVSTLTIQRTQQEDSAVYLCASSLAGTGMGEQYFGPGTRLTVT.

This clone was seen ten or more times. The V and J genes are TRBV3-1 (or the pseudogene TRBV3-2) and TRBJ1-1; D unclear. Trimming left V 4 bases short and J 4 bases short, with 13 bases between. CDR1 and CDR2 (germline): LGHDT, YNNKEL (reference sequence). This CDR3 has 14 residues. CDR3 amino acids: CASSPQRSLTEAFF. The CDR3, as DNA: TGTGCCAGCAGCCCCCAGAGATCTCTCACTGAAGCTTTCTTT.

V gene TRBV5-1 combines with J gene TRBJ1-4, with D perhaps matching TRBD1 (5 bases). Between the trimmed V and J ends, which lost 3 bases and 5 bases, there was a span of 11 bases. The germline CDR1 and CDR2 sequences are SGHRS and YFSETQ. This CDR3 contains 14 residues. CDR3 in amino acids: CASSYLRGNEKLFF. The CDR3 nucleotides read TGCGCCAGCAGCTACCTCCGGGGGAATGAAAAACTGTTTTTT.

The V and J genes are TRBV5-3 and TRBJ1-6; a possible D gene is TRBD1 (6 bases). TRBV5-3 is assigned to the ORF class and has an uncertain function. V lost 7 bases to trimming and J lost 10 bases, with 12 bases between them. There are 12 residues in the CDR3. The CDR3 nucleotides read TGTGCCAGAGACAGGTCAGGATCACCCCTCCACTTT. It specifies CARDRSGSPLHF.

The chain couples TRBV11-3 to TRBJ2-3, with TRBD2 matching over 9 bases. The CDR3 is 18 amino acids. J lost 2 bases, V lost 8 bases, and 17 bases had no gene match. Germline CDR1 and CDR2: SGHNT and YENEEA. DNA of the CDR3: TGTGCCAGCGGGATTCCCGGGACTAGCAAGAAGGTCACAGATACGCAGTATTTT. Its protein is CASGIPGTSKKVTDTQYF.

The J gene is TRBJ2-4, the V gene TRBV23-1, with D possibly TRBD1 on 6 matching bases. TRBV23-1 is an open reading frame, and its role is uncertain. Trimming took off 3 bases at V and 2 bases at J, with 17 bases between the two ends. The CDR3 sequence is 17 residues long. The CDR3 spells CASSHPTGRRTKNIQYF. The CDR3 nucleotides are TGCGCCAGCAGTCATCCGACAGGTCGGAGGACCAAAAACATTCAGTACTTC.

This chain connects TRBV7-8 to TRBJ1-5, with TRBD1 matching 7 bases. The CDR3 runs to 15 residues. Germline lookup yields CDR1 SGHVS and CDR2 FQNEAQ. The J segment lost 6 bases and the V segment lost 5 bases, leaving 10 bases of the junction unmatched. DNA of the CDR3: TGTGCCAGCAGCCAAGCCCACAGGGGAGGTCAGCCCCAGCATTTT. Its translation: CASSQAHRGGQPQHF.

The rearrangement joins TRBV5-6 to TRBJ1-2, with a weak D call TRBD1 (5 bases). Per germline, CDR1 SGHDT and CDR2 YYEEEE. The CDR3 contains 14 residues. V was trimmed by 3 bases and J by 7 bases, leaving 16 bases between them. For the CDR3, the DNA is TGTGCCAGCAGCTCCGGTTGGGGGATTAGTGGCTACACCTTC. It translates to CASSSGWGISGYTF.

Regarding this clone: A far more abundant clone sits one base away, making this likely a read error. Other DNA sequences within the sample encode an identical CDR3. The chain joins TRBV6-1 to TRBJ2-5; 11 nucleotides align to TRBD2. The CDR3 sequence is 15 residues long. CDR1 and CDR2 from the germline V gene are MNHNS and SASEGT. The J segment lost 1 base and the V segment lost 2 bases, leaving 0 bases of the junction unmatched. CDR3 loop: CASSELAGGQETQYF. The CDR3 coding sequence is TGTGCCAGCAGTGAACTAGCGGGGGGCCAAGAGACCCAGTACTTC.

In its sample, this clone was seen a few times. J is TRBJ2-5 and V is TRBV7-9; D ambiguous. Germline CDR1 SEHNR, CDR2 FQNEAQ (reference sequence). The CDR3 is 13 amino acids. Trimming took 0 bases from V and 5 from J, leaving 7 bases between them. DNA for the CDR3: TGTGCCAGCAGCTTAGCCTTAGACGAGACCCAGTACTTC. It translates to CASSLALDETQYF.

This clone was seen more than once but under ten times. CDR3 protein: CASSQSPGTHSYEQYF. CDR3 in DNA: TGTGCCAGCAGCCAATCACCCGGGACTCACTCCTACGAGCAGTACTTC. The chain couples TRBV16 to TRBJ2-7; perhaps TRBD2 as D (6 bases). V lost 0 bases and J 0 bases, leaving 12 bases between the germline ends. The germline V gene encodes CDR1 KGHSY and CDR2 FQNENV. The CDR3 has 16 amino acids.

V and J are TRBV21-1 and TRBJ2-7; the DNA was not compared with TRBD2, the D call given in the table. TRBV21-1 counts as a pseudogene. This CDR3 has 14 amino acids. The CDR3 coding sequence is TGTGCCAGCAGCAAGGAACTAGCGGGGGTCGAGCAGTACTTC. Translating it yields CASSKELAGVEQYF.

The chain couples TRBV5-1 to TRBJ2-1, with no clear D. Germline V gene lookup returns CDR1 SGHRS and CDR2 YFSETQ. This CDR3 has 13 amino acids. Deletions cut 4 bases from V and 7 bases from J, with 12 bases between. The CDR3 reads CASSRRADNEQFF. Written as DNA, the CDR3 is TGCGCCAGCAGCCGTCGGGCCGATAATGAGCAGTTCTTC.

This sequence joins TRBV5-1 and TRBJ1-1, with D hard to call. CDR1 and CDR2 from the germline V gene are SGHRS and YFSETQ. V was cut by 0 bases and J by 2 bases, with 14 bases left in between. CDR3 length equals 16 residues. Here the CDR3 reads CASSLGVSSYNTEAFF. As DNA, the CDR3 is TGCGCCAGCAGCTTGGGAGTTTCAAGTTATAACACTGAAGCTTTCTTT.

CDR3 residues: CASSNRGLAGALNTQYF. CDR3 nucleotides: TGCGCCAGCAGCAATCGAGGACTAGCGGGGGCCCTTAATACGCAGTATTTT. This chain uses TRBV5-1 with TRBJ2-3, with 13 bases matching TRBD2. Trimming at V came to 4 bases and at J to 7 bases, leaving 12 bases not matched to a gene. Germline CDR1 is SGHRS and CDR2 is YFSETQ. The CDR3 runs to 17 residues.

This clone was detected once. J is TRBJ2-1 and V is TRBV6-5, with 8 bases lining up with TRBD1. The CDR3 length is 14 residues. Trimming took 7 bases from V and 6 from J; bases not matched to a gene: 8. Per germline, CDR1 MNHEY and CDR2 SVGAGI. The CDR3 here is CASTTRTGTNEQFF. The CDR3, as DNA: TGTGCCAGCACGACGAGGACAGGGACCAATGAGCAGTTCTTC.

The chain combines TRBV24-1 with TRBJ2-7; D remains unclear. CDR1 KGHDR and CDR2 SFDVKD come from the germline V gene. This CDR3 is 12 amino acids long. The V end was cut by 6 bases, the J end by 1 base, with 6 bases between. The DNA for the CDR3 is TGTGCCACCAGTAAAGGGTCCTACGAGCAGTACTTC. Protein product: CATSKGSYEQYF.

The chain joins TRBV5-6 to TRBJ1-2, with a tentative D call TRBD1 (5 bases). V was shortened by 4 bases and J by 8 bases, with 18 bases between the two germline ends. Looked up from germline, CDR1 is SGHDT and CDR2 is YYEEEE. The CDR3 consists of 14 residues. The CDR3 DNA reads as TGTGCCAGCAGCGAATTACAGGAAGCGGAAGGCTACACCTTC. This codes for CASSELQEAEGYTF.

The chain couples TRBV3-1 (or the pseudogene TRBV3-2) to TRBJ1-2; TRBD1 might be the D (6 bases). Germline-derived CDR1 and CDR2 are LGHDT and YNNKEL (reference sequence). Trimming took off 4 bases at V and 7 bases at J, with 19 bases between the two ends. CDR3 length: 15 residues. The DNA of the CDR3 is TGTGCCAGCAGCCCACAGGCAGGGGATAGAAGTGGCTACACCTTC. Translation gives CASSPQAGDRSGYTF.